A single sample is the source of the 10 T cell receptor beta chains below, sequenced in a study of early T cells in non-severe SARS-CoV-2 infection. TCRdb reanalysed the 5' RACE reads using MiXCR and keeps one entry per CDR3 protein. The data hold tens of thousands of distinct CDR3 sequences, with approximately 14% observed a single time. The sequencing sample was made of whole blood. The receptors derive from an adult who was a healthcare worker with PCR-confirmed SARS-CoV-2 infection or an uninfected control (not recorded which).

The rearrangement uses TRBV28 and TRBJ2-7, with 7 positions matching TRBD1. With 4 bases clipped from V and 5 bases from J, the junction kept 5 bases outside the gene matches. The CDR3 contains 13 residues. Germline V gene sequence: CDR1 MDHEN, CDR2 SYDVKM. CDR3 amino acids: CASSSTGLHEQYF. The DNA of the CDR3 is TGTGCCAGCAGTTCGACAGGGTTACACGAGCAGTACTTC.

The table lists this clonotype with many counts. This chain uses TRBV28 with TRBJ2-7; 7 bases map to TRBD2. The CDR3 runs to 14 residues. V lost 8 bases to trimming and J lost 0 bases; unmatched junction nucleotides: 7. The germline V gene encodes CDR1 MDHEN and CDR2 SYDVKM. The CDR3 DNA reads TGTGCCAGCCTATTCGGGGGGAGCTCCTACGAGCAGTACTTC. It translates to CASLFGGSSYEQYF.

This clonotype was seen a few times. The rearrangement links TRBV7-2 to TRBJ2-7; unclear D gene. The CDR3 is made up of 14 amino acids. V was pared by 0 bases and J by 0 bases, with 6 bases between. Germline-derived CDR1 and CDR2 are SGHTA and FQGNSA. The DNA for the CDR3 is TGTGCCAGCAGCTTAGCCGCTAGCTCCTACGAGCAGTACTTC. Its protein product is CASSLAASSYEQYF.

This clonotype occurred a few times. The chain employs TRBV13 and TRBJ2-7; the match to TRBD1 covers 7 bases. In germline, CDR1 is PRHDT, CDR2 FYEKMQ (reference sequence). V was pared by 5 bases and J by 6 bases, with 10 bases of the junction left unmatched. The CDR3 is 14 residues long. This CDR3 reads CASSPRTGRGEQYF. In nucleotides, the CDR3 is TGTGCCAGCAGCCCCCGGACAGGCCGGGGCGAGCAGTACTTC.

The chain is built from TRBV12-3 or TRBV12-4 and TRBJ1-2; D call uncertain. The ends were cut back, 3 bases at V and 6 bases at J, with 5 bases in the middle. The CDR3 is 11 amino acids. CDR3 nucleotides: TGTGCCAGCAGTTTTCGGGATGGCTACACCTTC. This encodes CASSFRDGYTF.

The chain employs TRBV20-1 and TRBJ1-6, with D perhaps matching TRBD1 (5 bases). The CDR3 extends over 14 amino acids. The germline V and J ends were trimmed by 3 bases and 9 bases, with 15 bases remaining between them. Germline CDR1 DFQATT, CDR2 SNEGSKA (reference sequence). The CDR3, as DNA: TGCAGTGCTAGGGCCGCCAGGGACCTTTCACCCCTCCACTTT. As protein: CSARAARDLSPLHF.

This clonotype was seen many times. This chain joins TRBV10-3 and TRBJ2-3, with D possibly matching TRBD2 (5 bases). V lost 6 bases and J 5 bases, leaving 15 bases between the germline ends. The CDR3 is made up of 14 amino acids. Germline V gene sequence: CDR1 ENHRY, CDR2 SYGVKD. The CDR3 region has the DNA TGTGCCATCAGGGAATTCTCTAGCCAAGATACGCAGTATTTT. Translation: CAIREFSSQDTQYF.

This clonotype was counted only a few times. The chain combines TRBV28 with TRBJ2-1, with 9 bases that match TRBD2. Germline values: CDR1 MDHEN, CDR2 SYDVKM. Unmatched junction bases numbered 10, after V lost 11 bases and J lost 2 bases. The CDR3 contains 15 residues. The CDR3 region has the DNA TGTGCCGCCCGTGGTAGCGGGGGACCCTACAATGAGCAGTTCTTC. Its translation is CAARGSGGPYNEQFF.

The chain carries TRBV9 and TRBJ1-1, with D perhaps TRBD1 (5 bases). V was cut by 2 bases and J by 4 bases, with 12 bases left in between. CDR3 length: 14 residues. Germline lookup yields CDR1 SGDLS and CDR2 YYNGEE. As DNA, the CDR3 is TGTGCCAGCAGCGTCAACGGGGGGACCACTGAAGCTTTCTTT. It specifies CASSVNGGTTEAFF.

This clonotype was counted at least ten times. V gene TRBV6-6 combines with J gene TRBJ2-5; TRBD2 matches 10 bases. J lost 4 bases, V lost 5 bases, and 10 bases had no gene match. In germline, CDR1 is MNHNY, CDR2 SVGAGI (reference sequence). CDR3 length equals 16 residues. CDR3 amino acids: CASSNPERGGRETQYF. The CDR3, as DNA: TGTGCCAGCAGTAACCCTGAGCGGGGGGGCCGAGAGACCCAGTACTTC.